The sample holds one count of the clone carrying this T cell receptor (beta chain). This entry belongs to a study of blood T cell repertoires in COVID-19. The CDR3 sequence is 15 residues long. Germline V gene data show CDR1 as MNHEY and CDR2 as SVGAGI. Trimming stripped 6 bases from V and 0 bases from J, with 11 bases between. Original handling: Cell counts per sample came from amplifying reference gene primers. The assay was immunoSEQ multiplex PCR, and TCRdb's table has in-frame clones only and misses some. That table is the source of V, J and clone size, and D and trimming were worked out from the DNA. The table includes some 700,000 clones, over 80% detected once.

This chain uses TRBV6-5 with TRBJ1-4; D gene uncertain. The sequence was collected from a young woman with acute or convalescent COVID-19. The sequencing input was peripheral blood. As DNA, the CDR3 is TGTGCCAGCAGCGCCGGAGTAGCAACTAATGAAAAACTGTTTTTT. Encoded protein: CASSAGVATNEKLFF.